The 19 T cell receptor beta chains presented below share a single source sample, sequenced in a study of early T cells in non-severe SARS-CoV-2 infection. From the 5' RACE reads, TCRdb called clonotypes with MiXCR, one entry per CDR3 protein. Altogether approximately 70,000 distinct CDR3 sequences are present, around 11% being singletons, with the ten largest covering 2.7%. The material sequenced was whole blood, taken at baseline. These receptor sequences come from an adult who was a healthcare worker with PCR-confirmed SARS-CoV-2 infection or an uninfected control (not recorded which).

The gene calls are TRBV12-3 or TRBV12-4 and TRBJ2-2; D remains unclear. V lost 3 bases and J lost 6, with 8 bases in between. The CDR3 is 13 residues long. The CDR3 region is CASSFRLAGELFF. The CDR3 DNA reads TGTGCCAGCAGTTTTCGATTGGCCGGGGAGCTGTTTTTT.

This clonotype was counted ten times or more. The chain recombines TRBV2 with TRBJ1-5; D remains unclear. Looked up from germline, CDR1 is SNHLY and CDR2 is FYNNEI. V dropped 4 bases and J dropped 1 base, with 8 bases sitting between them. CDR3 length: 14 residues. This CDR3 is CASSVGPSNQPQHF. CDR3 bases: TGTGCCAGCAGTGTAGGCCCCAGCAATCAGCCCCAGCATTTT.

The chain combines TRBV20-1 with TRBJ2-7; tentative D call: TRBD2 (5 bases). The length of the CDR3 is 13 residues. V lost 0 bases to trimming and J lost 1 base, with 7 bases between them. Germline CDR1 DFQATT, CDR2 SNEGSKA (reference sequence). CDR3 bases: TGCAGTGCTAGAGACGGACTTTCCTACGAGCAGTACTTC. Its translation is CSARDGLSYEQYF.

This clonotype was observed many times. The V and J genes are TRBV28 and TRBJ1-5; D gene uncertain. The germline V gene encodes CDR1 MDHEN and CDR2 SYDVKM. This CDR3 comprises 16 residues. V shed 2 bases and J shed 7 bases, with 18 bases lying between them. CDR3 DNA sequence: TGTGCCAGCAGTTTAATTAGTTGGAGGGCAGGCCAGCCCCAGCATTTT. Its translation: CASSLISWRAGQPQHF.

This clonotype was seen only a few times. In DNA, the CDR3 is TGTGCCAGCAGACAACAAGCCGGTAGCTCCTACAATGAGCAGTTCTTC. It encodes CASRQQAGSSYNEQFF. The chain carries TRBV2 and TRBJ2-1; no clear D gene. The germline V and J ends were trimmed by 6 bases and 0 bases, with 15 bases remaining between them. Germline assignment: CDR1 SNHLY and CDR2 FYNNEI. The CDR3 length is 16 residues.

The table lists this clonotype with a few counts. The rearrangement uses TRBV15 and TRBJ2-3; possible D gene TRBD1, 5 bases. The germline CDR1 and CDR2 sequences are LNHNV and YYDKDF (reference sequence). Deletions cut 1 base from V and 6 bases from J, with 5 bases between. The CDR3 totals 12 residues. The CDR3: CATSRGQDTQYF. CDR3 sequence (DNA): TGTGCCACCAGCAGAGGACAGGATACGCAGTATTTT.

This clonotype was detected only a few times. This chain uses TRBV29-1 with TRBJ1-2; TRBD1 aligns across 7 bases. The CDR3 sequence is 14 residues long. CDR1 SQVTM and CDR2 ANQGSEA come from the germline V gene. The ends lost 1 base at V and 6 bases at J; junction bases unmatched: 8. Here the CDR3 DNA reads TGCAGCGTTGAAGGGAAGACAGGGCGGAATGGCTACACCTTC. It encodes CSVEGKTGRNGYTF.

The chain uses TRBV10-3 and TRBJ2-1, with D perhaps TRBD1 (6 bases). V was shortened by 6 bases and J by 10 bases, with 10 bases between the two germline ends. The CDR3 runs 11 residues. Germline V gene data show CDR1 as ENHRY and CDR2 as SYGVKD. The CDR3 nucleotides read TGTGCCATCAGCCCAGGGGACGAGCAGTTCTTC. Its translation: CAISPGDEQFF.

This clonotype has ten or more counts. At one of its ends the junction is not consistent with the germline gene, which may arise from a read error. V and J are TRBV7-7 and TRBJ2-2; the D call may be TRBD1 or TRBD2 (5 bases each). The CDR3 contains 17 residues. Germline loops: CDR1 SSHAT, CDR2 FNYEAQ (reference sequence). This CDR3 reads CASSSLRVGLARGELFF. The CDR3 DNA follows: TGTGCTAGCAGTTCTCTCCGTGTGGGGCTAGCACGCGGGGAGCTGTTTTTT.

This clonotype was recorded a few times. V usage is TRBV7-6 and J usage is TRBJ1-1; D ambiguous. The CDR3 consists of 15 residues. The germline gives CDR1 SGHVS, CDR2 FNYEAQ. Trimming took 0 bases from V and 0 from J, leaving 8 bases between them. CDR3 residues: CASSLAQMMNTEAFF. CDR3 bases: TGTGCCAGCAGCTTAGCGCAGATGATGAACACTGAAGCTTTCTTT. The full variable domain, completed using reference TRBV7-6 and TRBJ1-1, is GAGVSQSPRYKVTKRGQDVALRCDPISGHVSLYWYRQALGQGPEFLTYFNYEAQQDKSGLPNDRFSAERPEGSISTLTIQRTEQRDSAMYRCASSLAQMMNTEAFFGQGTRLTVV.

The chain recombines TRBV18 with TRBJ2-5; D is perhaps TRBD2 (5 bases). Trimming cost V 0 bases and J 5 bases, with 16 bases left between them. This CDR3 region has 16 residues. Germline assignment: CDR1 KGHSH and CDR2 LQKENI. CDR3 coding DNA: TGTGCCAGCTCACCACCTGATCGGACGCGAGGGGAGACCCAGTACTTC. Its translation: CASSPPDRTRGETQYF. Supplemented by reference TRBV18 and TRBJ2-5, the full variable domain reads NAGVMQNPRHLVRRRGQEARLRCSPMKGHSHVYWYRQLPEEGLKFMVYLQKENIIDESGMPKERFSAEFPKEGPSILRIQQVVRGDSAAYFCASSPPDRTRGETQYFGPGTRLLVL.

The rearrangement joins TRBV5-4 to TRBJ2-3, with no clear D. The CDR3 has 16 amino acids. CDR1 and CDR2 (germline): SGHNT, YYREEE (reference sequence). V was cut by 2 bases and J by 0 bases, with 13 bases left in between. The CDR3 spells CASSLFVAGSTDTQYF. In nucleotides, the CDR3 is TGTGCCAGCAGCTTATTCGTTGCAGGAAGCACAGATACGCAGTATTTT.

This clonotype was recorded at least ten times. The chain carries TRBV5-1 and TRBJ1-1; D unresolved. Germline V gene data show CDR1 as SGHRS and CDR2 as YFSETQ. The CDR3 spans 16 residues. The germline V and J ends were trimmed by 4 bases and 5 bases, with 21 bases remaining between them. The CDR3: CASSVEARAIGTEAFF. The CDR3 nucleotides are TGCGCCAGCAGCGTAGAAGCGAGGGCGATTGGGACTGAAGCTTTCTTT.

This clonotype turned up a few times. DNA for the CDR3: TGTGCCAGCCGACCACATGGGTCTCACGAGCAGTACTTC. Translating gives CASRPHGSHEQYF. This rearrangement joins TRBV28 to TRBJ2-7; no clear D. Germline CDR1 is MDHEN and CDR2 is SYDVKM. The CDR3 extends over 13 amino acids. V lost 8 bases to trimming and J lost 5 bases, with 16 bases between them.

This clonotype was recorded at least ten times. The CDR3 nucleotides read TGTGCCACCAGTGACCCCGGGACAGGAGGCGAGCAGTACTTC. Residues: CATSDPGTGGEQYF. The chain employs TRBV24-1 and TRBJ2-7; TRBD1 aligns across 8 bases. J gave up 6 bases and V 4 bases, and 7 bases lay outside the gene matches. Germline V gene lookup returns CDR1 KGHDR and CDR2 SFDVKD. CDR3 size: 14 residues.

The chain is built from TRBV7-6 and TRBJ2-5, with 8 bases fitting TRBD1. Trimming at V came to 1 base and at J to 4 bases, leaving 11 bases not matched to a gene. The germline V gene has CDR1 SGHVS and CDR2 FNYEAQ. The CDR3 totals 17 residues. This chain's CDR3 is CASSLVAAGGSRETQYF. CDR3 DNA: TGTGCCAGCAGCTTAGTTGCGGCAGGGGGCTCGAGAGAGACCCAGTACTTC.

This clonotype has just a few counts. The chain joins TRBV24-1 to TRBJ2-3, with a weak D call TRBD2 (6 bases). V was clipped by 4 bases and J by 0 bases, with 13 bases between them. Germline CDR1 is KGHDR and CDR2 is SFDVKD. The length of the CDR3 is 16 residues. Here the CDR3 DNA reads TGTGCCACCAGTGACCCGGTCGGGGGAAGCACAGATACGCAGTATTTT. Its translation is CATSDPVGGSTDTQYF.

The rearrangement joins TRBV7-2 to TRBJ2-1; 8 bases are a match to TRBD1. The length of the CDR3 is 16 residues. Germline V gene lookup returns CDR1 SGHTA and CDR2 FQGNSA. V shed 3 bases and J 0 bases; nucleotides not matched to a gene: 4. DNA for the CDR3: TGTGCCAGCAGCTTCAGGACAGGGTCCTCCTACAATGAGCAGTTCTTC. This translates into CASSFRTGSSYNEQFF.

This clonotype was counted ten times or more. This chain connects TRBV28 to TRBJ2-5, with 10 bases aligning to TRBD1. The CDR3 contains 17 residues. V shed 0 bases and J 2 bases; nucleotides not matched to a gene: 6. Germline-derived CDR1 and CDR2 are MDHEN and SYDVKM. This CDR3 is CASSLWIPGQGQETQYF. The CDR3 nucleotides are TGTGCCAGCAGTTTATGGATACCGGGACAGGGGCAAGAGACCCAGTACTTC.